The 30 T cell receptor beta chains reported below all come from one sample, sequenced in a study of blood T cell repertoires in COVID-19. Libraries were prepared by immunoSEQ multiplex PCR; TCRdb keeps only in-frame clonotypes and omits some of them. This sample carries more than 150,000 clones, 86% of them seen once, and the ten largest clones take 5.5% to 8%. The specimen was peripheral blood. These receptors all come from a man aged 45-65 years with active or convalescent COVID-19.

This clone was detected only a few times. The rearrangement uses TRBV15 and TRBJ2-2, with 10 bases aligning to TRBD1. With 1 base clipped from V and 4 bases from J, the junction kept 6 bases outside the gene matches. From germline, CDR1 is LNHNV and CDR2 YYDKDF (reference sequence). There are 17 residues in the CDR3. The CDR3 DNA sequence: TGTGCCACCAGCAGAGTGGGGGGACAGGGGATCACCGGGGAGCTGTTTTTT. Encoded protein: CATSRVGGQGITGELFF.

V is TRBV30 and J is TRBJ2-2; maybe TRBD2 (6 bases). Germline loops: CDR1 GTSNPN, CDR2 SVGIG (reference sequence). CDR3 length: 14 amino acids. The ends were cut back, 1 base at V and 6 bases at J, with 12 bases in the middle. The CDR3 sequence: CAWSASGFAGELFF. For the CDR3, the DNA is TGTGCCTGGAGTGCGAGCGGGTTCGCCGGGGAGCTGTTTTTT.

CDR3 amino acids: CASSTKGRAPLGYGYTF. CDR3 sequence (DNA): TGCGCCAGCAGCACTAAAGGCAGGGCGCCACTTGGCTATGGCTACACCTTC. This rearrangement joins TRBV5-1 to TRBJ1-2, with a possible D match to TRBD1 (5 bases). Germline V gene sequence: CDR1 SGHRS, CDR2 YFSETQ. The V gene lost 4 bases and the J gene lost 4 bases, with 23 bases spanning the gap. The CDR3 loop spans 17 amino acids. Complete variable domain (other parts from reference TRBV5-1 and TRBJ1-2): KAGVTQTPRYLIKTRGQQVTLSCSPISGHRSVSWYQQTPGQGLQFLFEYFSETQRNKGNFPGRFSGRQFSNSRSEMNVSTLELGDSALYLCASSTKGRAPLGYGYTFGSGTRLTVV.

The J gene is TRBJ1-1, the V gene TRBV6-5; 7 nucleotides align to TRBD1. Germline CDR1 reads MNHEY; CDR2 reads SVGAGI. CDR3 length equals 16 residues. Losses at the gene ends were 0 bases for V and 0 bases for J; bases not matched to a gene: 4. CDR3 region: CASSYSDRVMNTEAFF. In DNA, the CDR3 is TGTGCCAGCAGTTACTCAGACAGGGTTATGAACACTGAAGCTTTCTTT.

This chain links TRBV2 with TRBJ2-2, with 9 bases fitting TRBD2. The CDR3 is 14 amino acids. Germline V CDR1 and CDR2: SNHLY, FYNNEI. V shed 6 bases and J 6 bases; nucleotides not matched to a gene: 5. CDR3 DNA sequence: TGTGCCAGCAGACGAGCGGGAGGAGCCGGGGAGCTGTTTTTT. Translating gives CASRRAGGAGELFF.

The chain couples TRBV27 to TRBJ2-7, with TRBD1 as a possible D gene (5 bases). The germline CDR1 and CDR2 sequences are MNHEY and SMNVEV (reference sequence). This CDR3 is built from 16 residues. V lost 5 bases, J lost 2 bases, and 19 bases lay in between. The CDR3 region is CASSLSTFRVPYEQYF. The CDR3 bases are TGTGCCAGCAGTCTCTCAACCTTCAGGGTTCCCTACGAGCAGTACTTC.

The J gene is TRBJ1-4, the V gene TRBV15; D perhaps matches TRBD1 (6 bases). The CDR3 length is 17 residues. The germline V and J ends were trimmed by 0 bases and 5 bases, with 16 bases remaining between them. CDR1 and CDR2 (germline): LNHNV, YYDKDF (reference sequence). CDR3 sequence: CATSRDPGAARNEKLFF. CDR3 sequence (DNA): TGTGCCACCAGCAGAGATCCAGGGGCCGCACGGAATGAAAAACTGTTTTTT.

CDR3 DNA: TGTGCCAGTAGTATGCCAGGGTCCCTGACGGGTGAAAAACTGTTTTTT. Translating gives CASSMPGSLTGEKLFF. The rearrangement uses TRBV19 and TRBJ1-4, with a weak D call TRBD1 (5 bases). The CDR3 is 16 amino acids. V lost 3 bases and J lost 7, with 18 bases in between. Per germline, CDR1 LNHDA and CDR2 SQIVND (reference sequence).

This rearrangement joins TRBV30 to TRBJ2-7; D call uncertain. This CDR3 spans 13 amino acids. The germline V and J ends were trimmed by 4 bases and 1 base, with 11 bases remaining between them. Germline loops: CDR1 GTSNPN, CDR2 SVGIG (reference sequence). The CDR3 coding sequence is TGTGCCTGGAAGAGGTCAAGGTCCTACGAGCAGTACTTC. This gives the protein CAWKRSRSYEQYF.

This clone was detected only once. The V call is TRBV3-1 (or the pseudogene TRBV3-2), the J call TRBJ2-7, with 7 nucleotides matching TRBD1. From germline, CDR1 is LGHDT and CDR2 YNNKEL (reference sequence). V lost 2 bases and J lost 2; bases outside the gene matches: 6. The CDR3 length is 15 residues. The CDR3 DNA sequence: TGTGCCAGCAGCCAAACAGGGGCTCTCCCCTACGAGCAGTACTTC. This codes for CASSQTGALPYEQYF.

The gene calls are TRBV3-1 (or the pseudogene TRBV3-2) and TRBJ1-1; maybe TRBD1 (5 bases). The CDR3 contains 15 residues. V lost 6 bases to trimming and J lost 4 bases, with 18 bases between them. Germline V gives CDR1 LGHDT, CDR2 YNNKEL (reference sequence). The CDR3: CASRPGRGWATEAFF. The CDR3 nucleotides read TGTGCCAGCAGACCTGGTCGGGGGTGGGCCACTGAAGCTTTCTTT.

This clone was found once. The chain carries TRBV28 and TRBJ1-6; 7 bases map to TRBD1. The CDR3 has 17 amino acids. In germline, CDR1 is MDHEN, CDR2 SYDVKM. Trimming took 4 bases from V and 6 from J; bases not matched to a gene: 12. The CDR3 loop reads CASSSGGTGTVNSPLHF. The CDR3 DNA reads TGTGCCAGCAGTTCCGGCGGTACCGGGACAGTTAATTCACCCCTCCACTTT.

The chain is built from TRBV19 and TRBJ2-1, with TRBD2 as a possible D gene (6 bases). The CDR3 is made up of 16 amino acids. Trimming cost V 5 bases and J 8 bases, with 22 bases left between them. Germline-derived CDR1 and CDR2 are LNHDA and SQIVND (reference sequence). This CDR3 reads CASSLAPGLSVDEQFF. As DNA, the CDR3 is TGTGCCAGTAGTCTGGCGCCGGGACTCTCTGTGGATGAGCAGTTCTTC.

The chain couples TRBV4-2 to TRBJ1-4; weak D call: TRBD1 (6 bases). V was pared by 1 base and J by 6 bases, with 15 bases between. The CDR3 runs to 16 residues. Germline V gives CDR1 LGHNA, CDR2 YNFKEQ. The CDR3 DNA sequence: TGTGCCAGCAGCCAAGTGGGGTTGGGGGCCTATGAAAAACTGTTTTTT. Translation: CASSQVGLGAYEKLFF.

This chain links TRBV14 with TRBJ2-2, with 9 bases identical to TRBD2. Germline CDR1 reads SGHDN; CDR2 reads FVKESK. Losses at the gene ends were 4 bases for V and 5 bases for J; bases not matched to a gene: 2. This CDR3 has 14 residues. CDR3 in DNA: TGTGCCAGCAGCCGTACTAGCGGGACCGGGGAGCTGTTTTTT. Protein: CASSRTSGTGELFF. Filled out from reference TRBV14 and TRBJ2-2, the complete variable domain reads EAGVTQFPSHSVIEKGQTVTLRCDPISGHDNLYWYRRVMGKEIKFLLHFVKESKQDESGMPNNRFLAERTGGTYSTLKVQPAELEDSGVYFCASSRTSGTGELFFGEGSRLTVL.

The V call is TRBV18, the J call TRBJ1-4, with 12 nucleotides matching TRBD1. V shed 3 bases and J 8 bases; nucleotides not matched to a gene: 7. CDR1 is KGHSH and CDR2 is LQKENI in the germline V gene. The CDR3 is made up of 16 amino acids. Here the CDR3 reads CASSPQSGTGGEKLFF. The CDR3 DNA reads TGTGCCAGCTCACCTCAATCAGGGACAGGGGGCGAAAAACTGTTTTTT. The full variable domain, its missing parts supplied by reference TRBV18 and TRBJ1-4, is NAGVMQNPRHLVRRRGQEARLRCSPMKGHSHVYWYRQLPEEGLKFMVYLQKENIIDESGMPKERFSAEFPKEGPSILRIQQVVRGDSAAYFCASSPQSGTGGEKLFFGSGTQLSVL.

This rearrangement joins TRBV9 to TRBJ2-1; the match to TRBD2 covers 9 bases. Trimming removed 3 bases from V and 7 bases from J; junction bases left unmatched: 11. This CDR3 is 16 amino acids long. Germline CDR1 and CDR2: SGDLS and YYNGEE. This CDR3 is CASSEPSAGGLNEQFF. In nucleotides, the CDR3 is TGTGCCAGCAGCGAGCCAAGCGCGGGAGGGTTAAATGAGCAGTTCTTC.

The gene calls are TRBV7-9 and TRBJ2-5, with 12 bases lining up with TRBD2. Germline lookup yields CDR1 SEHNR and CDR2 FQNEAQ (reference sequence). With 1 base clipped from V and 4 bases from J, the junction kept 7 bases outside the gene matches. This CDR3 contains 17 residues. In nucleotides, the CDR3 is TGTGCCAGCAGCTTAGTGGTGACTAGCGGGAGTGGAGAGACCCAGTACTTC. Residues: CASSLVVTSGSGETQYF.

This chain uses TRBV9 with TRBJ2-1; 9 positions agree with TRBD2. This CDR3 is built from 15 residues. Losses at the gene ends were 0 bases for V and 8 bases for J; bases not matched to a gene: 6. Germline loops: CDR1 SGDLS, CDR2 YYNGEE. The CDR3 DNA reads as TGTGCCAGCAGCGTAGTGGCGGGAGGGCCCCATGAGCAGTTCTTC. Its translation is CASSVVAGGPHEQFF.

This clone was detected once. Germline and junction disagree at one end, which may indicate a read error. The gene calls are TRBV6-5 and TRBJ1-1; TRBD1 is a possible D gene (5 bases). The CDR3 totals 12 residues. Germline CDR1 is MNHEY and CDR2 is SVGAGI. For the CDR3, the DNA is TGTGCCAGCAGCGCGGAGCGGGGGGACGTGGCATTT. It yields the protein CASSAERGDVAF.

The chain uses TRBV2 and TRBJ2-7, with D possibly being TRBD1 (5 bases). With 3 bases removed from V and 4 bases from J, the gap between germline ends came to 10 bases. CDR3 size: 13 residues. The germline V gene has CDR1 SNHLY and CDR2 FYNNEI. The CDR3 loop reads CASSEVPGYEQYF. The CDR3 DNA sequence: TGTGCCAGCAGTGAGGTCCCAGGGTACGAGCAGTACTTC.

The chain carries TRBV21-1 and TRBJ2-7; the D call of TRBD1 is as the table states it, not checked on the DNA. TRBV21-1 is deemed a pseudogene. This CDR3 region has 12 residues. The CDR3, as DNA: TGTGCCAGCAGCAAACGCGACAGTCAGCAGTACTTC. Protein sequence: CASSKRDSQQYF.

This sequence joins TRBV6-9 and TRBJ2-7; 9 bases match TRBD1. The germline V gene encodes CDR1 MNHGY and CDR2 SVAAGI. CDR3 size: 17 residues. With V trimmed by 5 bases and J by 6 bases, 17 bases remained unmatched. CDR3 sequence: CASSPGSGDRVNSEQYF. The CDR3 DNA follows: TGTGCCAGCAGTCCAGGGTCCGGGGACAGGGTAAACAGCGAGCAGTACTTC.

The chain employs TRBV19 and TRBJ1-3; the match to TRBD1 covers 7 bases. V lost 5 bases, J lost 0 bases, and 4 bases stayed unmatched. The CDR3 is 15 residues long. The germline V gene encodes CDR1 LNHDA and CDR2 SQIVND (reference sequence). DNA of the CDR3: TGTGCCAGTAGTGGACAGGCCCTCTCTGGAAACACCATATATTTT. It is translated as CASSGQALSGNTIYF.

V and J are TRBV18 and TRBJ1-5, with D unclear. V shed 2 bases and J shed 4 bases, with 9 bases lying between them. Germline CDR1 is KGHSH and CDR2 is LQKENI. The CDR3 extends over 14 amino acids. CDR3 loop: CASSPEAENQPQHF. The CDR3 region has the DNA TGTGCCAGCTCACCAGAGGCAGAGAATCAGCCCCAGCATTTT. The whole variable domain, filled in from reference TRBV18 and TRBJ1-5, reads NAGVMQNPRHLVRRRGQEARLRCSPMKGHSHVYWYRQLPEEGLKFMVYLQKENIIDESGMPKERFSAEFPKEGPSILRIQQVVRGDSAAYFCASSPEAENQPQHFGDGTRLSIL.

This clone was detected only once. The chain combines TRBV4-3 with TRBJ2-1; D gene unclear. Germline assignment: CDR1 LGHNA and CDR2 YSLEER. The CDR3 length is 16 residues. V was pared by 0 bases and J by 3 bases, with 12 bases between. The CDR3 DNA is TGCGCCAGCAGCCAAGATTTTCTAGGCAACTACAATGAGCAGTTCTTC. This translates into CASSQDFLGNYNEQFF.

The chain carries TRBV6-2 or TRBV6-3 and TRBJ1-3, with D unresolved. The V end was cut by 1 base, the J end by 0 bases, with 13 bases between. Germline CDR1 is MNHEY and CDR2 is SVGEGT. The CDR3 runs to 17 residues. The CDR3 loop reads CASSYWRAESSGNTIYF. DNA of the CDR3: TGTGCCAGCAGTTACTGGAGGGCAGAGTCCTCTGGAAACACCATATATTTT.

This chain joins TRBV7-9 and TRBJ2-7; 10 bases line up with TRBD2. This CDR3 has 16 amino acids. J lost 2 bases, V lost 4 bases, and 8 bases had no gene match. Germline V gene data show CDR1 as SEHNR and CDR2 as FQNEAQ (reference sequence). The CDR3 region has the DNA TGTGCCAGCAGCTCGCCCTCTAGCGGGAGTCCCTACGAGCAGTACTTC. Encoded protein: CASSSPSSGSPYEQYF.

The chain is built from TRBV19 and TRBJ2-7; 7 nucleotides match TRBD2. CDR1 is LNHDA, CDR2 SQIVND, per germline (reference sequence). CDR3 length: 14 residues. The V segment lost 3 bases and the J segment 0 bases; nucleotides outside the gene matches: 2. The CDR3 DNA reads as TGTGCCAGTAGTATGGGACTACCCTCCTACGAGCAGTACTTC. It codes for CASSMGLPSYEQYF.

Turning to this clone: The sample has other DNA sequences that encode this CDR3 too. The CDR3 loop reads CASSYSTQGAGQPQHF. The CDR3 DNA sequence: TGTGCCAGCAGTTACTCGACACAGGGGGCGGGTCAGCCCCAGCATTTT. The V and J genes are TRBV6-6 and TRBJ1-5, with 9 bases aligning to TRBD1. The CDR3 has 16 amino acids. V was pared by 0 bases and J by 6 bases, with 6 bases of the junction left unmatched. Germline assignment: CDR1 MNHNY and CDR2 SVGAGI (reference sequence).